The 28 T cell receptor beta chains presented below share a single source sample, sequenced in a study of shared clonotypes between healthy human individuals. Profiling relied on immunoSEQ multiplex PCR, and the TCRdb table lists in-frame clones only, not all of them. The sample lists roughly 640,000 clones, approximately 79% occurring once. Sequencing was performed on memory CD4+ T cells sorted from blood. Subset: CD45RA-negative fraction. Receptors were obtained from a young woman in good health.

V and J are TRBV27 and TRBJ2-6, with D unresolved. Germline CDR1 MNHEY, CDR2 SMNVEV (reference sequence). Trimming took 10 bases from V and 0 from J, leaving 16 bases between them. The CDR3 consists of 16 residues. CDR3 DNA: TGTGCCATACCACGGTCTATATGCTCTGGGGCCAACGTCCTGACTTTC. Protein sequence: CAIPRSICSGANVLTF.

This clone was observed a few times. The V gene is TRBV10-3, the J gene TRBJ1-2, with TRBD1 matching 9 bases. CDR3 length: 14 amino acids. Looked up from germline, CDR1 is ENHRY and CDR2 is SYGVKD. Trimming cost V 6 bases and J 6 bases; bases outside gene matches: 8. Here the CDR3 reads CAIRGDREANGYTF. CDR3 nucleotides: TGTGCCATCAGAGGGGACAGGGAGGCGAATGGCTACACCTTC.

The V and J genes are TRBV27 and TRBJ2-3, with D possibly TRBD1 on 6 matching bases. The length of the CDR3 is 13 residues. Trimming took off 8 bases at V and 2 bases at J, with 11 bases between the two ends. Germline V gene data show CDR1 as MNHEY and CDR2 as SMNVEV (reference sequence). CDR3 DNA sequence: TGTGCCAGCGGACAGTGGAACACAGATACGCAGTATTTT. Amino acid sequence: CASGQWNTDTQYF.

The chain couples TRBV7-2 to TRBJ2-3; D call uncertain. V was clipped by 5 bases and J by 7 bases, with 19 bases between them. The germline gives CDR1 SGHTA, CDR2 FQGNSA. The CDR3 is 15 amino acids. CDR3 loop: CASSPATLVPYTQYF. CDR3 sequence (DNA): TGTGCCAGCAGCCCCGCGACCCTCGTACCATATACGCAGTATTTT.

Notes on this clone: A much bigger clone sits one base away, suggesting this may be a read error. The same CDR3 can be traced to other DNA sequences in this sample. The CDR3 reads CASSLDTSSYNEQFF. The CDR3 DNA sequence: TGCGCCAGCAGCCTGGACACTAGCTCCTACAATGAGCAGTTCTTC. V gene TRBV5-1 combines with J gene TRBJ2-1; D is perhaps TRBD1 or TRBD2 (5 bases each). Per the germline V gene, CDR1 is SGHRS and CDR2 is YFSETQ. Trimming cost V 4 bases and J 0 bases, with 11 bases left between them. CDR3 length equals 15 residues.

A remark on this clone: Other DNA sequences in the same sample also yield this CDR3. The chain links TRBV28 to TRBJ2-7, with D possibly matching TRBD1 (6 bases). This CDR3 has 14 amino acids. Trimming stripped 6 bases from V and 1 base from J, with 13 bases between. Germline CDR1 is MDHEN and CDR2 is SYDVKM. CDR3 in DNA: TGTGCCAGCAGGTTGACAGGACCTTCCTACGAGCAGTACTTC. Its translation: CASRLTGPSYEQYF. Together with reference TRBV28 and TRBJ2-7, the CDR3 gives the full variable domain: DVKVTQSSRYLVKRTGEKVFLECVQDMDHENMFWYRQDPGLGLRLIYFSYDVKMKEKGDIPEGYSVSREKKERFSLILESASTNQTSMYLCASRLTGPSYEQYFGPGTRLTVT.

Worth noting for this clone: This specimen includes other DNA sequences encoding the same CDR3. The chain is built from TRBV5-1 and TRBJ2-6, with D possibly matching TRBD1 (6 bases). Trimming left V 1 base short and J 1 base short, with 9 bases between. The CDR3 contains 16 residues. CDR1 and CDR2 from the germline V gene are SGHRS and YFSETQ. In DNA form, the CDR3 reads TGCGCCAGCAGCTTGCTTCAGGGGTCTGGGGCCAACGTCCTGACTTTC. This translates into CASSLLQGSGANVLTF.

This clone was seen a single time. CDR3 coding DNA: TGTGCCAGCAGGCTAGCGGGAGTGTCCCATGAGCAGTTCTTC. Translated, it gives CASRLAGVSHEQFF. This rearrangement joins TRBV7-2 to TRBJ2-1; the match to TRBD2 covers 10 bases. Germline values: CDR1 SGHTA, CDR2 FQGNSA. This CDR3 is built from 14 residues. The J segment lost 8 bases and the V segment lost 6 bases, leaving 7 bases of the junction unmatched.

Only one count was recorded for this clone. The chain has TRBV4-1 and TRBJ2-7; D possibly corresponds to TRBD1 (5 bases). Germline lookup yields CDR1 MGHRA and CDR2 YSYEKL. CDR3 length: 17 residues. V gave up 4 bases and J gave up 7 bases, with 26 bases separating them. CDR3: CASSRENQGPTPREQYF. CDR3 DNA: TGCGCCAGCAGCCGAGAAAATCAGGGCCCTACCCCCCGGGAGCAGTACTTC.

This clone was seen more than once but under ten times. The gene calls are TRBV28 and TRBJ1-6, with D unclear. The CDR3 length is 12 residues. In germline, CDR1 is MDHEN, CDR2 SYDVKM. V was trimmed by 2 bases and J by 9 bases, leaving 5 bases between them. CDR3 amino acids: CASSLPVSPLHF. The CDR3 nucleotides are TGTGCCAGCAGTTTACCGGTTTCACCCCTCCACTTT.

This clone was observed a handful of times. The sample carries other DNA sequences with the same CDR3. The chain has TRBV5-4 and TRBJ2-5; TRBD2 might be the D (5 bases). V lost 2 bases to trimming and J lost 2 bases, with 7 bases between them. The CDR3 has 13 amino acids. CDR1 and CDR2 (germline): SGHNT, YYREEE (reference sequence). CDR3 in amino acids: CASSLAAQETQYF. The CDR3 nucleotides read TGTGCCAGCAGCTTAGCGGCACAAGAGACCCAGTACTTC.

The chain is built from TRBV13 and TRBJ2-3; 9 nucleotides agree with TRBD2. Germline-derived CDR1 and CDR2 are PRHDT and FYEKMQ (reference sequence). Trimming took 5 bases from V and 0 from J; bases not matched to a gene: 3. The length of the CDR3 is 15 residues. The CDR3 bases are TGTGCCAGCAGCCCTACTAGCGGGAGCACAGATACGCAGTATTTT. Translation gives CASSPTSGSTDTQYF.

The J gene is TRBJ1-4, the V gene TRBV6-6; 8 positions match TRBD1. In germline, CDR1 is MNHNY, CDR2 SVGAGI (reference sequence). The CDR3 is 15 amino acids. V was pared by 6 bases and J by 8 bases, with 11 bases of the junction left unmatched. The CDR3 sequence is CASRATGTGSEKLFF. CDR3 DNA: TGTGCCAGCAGAGCGACCGGGACAGGCTCCGAAAAACTGTTTTTT.

V usage is TRBV25-1 and J usage is TRBJ2-1; weak D call: TRBD2 (6 bases). Trimming cost V 6 bases and J 5 bases, with 14 bases left between them. Germline CDR1 and CDR2: MGHDK and SYGVNS. This CDR3 is built from 14 residues. The CDR3 spells CASRAGTYNNEQFF. DNA for the CDR3: TGTGCCAGCAGGGCCGGGACTTACAACAATGAGCAGTTCTTC.

CDR3 coding DNA: TGTGCCGGGGGGCGGACAGCGAGCTCCTACGAGCAGTACTTC. Translated: CAGGRTASSYEQYF. The V gene is TRBV6-1, the J gene TRBJ2-7; perhaps D is TRBD1 or TRBD2 (6 bases each). The CDR3 length is 14 residues. CDR1 is MNHNS and CDR2 is SASEGT in the germline V gene. The V and J ends lost 11 bases and 0 bases respectively, with 17 bases between them.

Comment on this clone: The sample holds other DNA sequences that translate to the same CDR3. The chain employs TRBV5-1 and TRBJ1-4; D is unresolved. Trimming cost V 0 bases and J 1 base, with 7 bases left between them. Germline V gene sequence: CDR1 SGHRS, CDR2 YFSETQ. The CDR3 runs to 15 residues. The CDR3 region has the DNA TGCGCCAGCAGCTTGGCGTCCGGAACTAATGAAAAACTGTTTTTT. This encodes CASSLASGTNEKLFF. Complete variable domain (other parts from reference TRBV5-1 and TRBJ1-4): KAGVTQTPRYLIKTRGQQVTLSCSPISGHRSVSWYQQTPGQGLQFLFEYFSETQRNKGNFPGRFSGRQFSNSRSEMNVSTLELGDSALYLCASSLASGTNEKLFFGSGTQLSVL.

Worth noting for this clone: This sample includes further DNA sequences coding for the same CDR3. The chain combines TRBV27 with TRBJ2-7; 8 bases match TRBD2. CDR1 MNHEY and CDR2 SMNVEV come from the germline V gene (reference sequence). This CDR3 is 15 amino acids long. V shed 1 base, J shed 0 bases, and the junction held 2 bases outside the gene matches. In DNA, the CDR3 is TGTGCCAGCAGTTTATTCGGGAGGGGCTCCTACGAGCAGTACTTC. Encoded protein: CASSLFGRGSYEQYF.

The V call is TRBV7-8, the J call TRBJ1-5; a weak D match, TRBD1 (6 bases). The CDR3 has 17 residues. V gave up 1 base and J gave up 6 bases, with 19 bases separating them. In germline, CDR1 is SGHVS, CDR2 FQNEAQ. The CDR3 DNA reads TGTGCCAGCAGCTTAGGGACAGATTACTTAGCGGGTCAGCCCCAGCATTTT. Amino acid sequence: CASSLGTDYLAGQPQHF.

There are many counts of this clone. This chain uses TRBV10-3 with TRBJ1-2; TRBD1 is a possible D gene (5 bases). Per the germline V gene, CDR1 is ENHRY and CDR2 is SYGVKD. The CDR3 covers 12 residues. Trimming took 4 bases from V and 3 from J, leaving 6 bases between them. CDR3 nucleotide sequence: TGTGCCATCAGTGGGGGGGACTATGGCTACACCTTC. Translation gives CAISGGDYGYTF.

The CDR3 loop reads CASSPGQYNSPLHF. CDR3 nucleotides: TGTGCCAGCAGCCCGGGACAGTATAATTCACCCCTCCACTTT. J is TRBJ1-6 and V is TRBV7-2; TRBD1 matches at 7 bases. Germline V gene sequence: CDR1 SGHTA, CDR2 FQGNSA. The CDR3 runs 14 residues. V shed 5 bases, J shed 4 bases, and the junction held 2 bases outside the gene matches.

The CDR3, as DNA: TGTGCCAGTAGTATAGAGGCGGTGGGAGGCATGCCCTACGAGCAGTACTTC. As protein: CASSIEAVGGMPYEQYF. V is TRBV19 and J is TRBJ2-7; D is possibly TRBD2 (6 bases). CDR3 size: 17 residues. Deletions cut 0 bases from V and 2 bases from J, with 17 bases between. The germline CDR1 and CDR2 sequences are LNHDA and SQIVND (reference sequence).

This clone was detected ten times or more. This chain connects TRBV11-2 to TRBJ2-1; 7 positions match TRBD2. The CDR3 length is 15 residues. Per the germline V gene, CDR1 is SGHAT and CDR2 is FQNNGV. The ends lost 5 bases at V and 6 bases at J; junction bases unmatched: 10. CDR3 DNA: TGTGCCAGCAGCAGGCGGGAGTTATCTAGCAATGAGCAGTTCTTC. Amino acid sequence: CASSRRELSSNEQFF.

The chain is built from TRBV28 and TRBJ1-2; D not resolved. The germline CDR1 and CDR2 sequences are MDHEN and SYDVKM. The CDR3 has 10 residues. V was trimmed by 7 bases and J by 8 bases, leaving 8 bases between them. Written as DNA, the CDR3 is TGTGCCAGCAAGGCAGGCGGCTACACCTTC. Its protein is CASKAGGYTF.

The V and J genes are TRBV5-1 and TRBJ2-7; the match to TRBD1 covers 10 bases. The CDR3 loop spans 14 amino acids. V gave up 5 bases and J gave up 2 bases; unmatched junction bases: 4. Per germline, CDR1 SGHRS and CDR2 YFSETQ. This CDR3 is CASRSGTGAYEQYF. As DNA, the CDR3 is TGCGCCAGCAGGAGCGGGACAGGGGCCTACGAGCAGTACTTC.

The genes are TRBV7-6 and TRBJ1-2; 9 bases line up with TRBD1. J was trimmed by 6 bases and V by 0 bases; bases with no gene match: 8. The CDR3 spans 16 residues. Germline CDR1 SGHVS, CDR2 FNYEAQ. CDR3 DNA sequence: TGTGCCAGCAGCTTAGCGTCAGGGACAGGGTCTGATGGCTACACCTTC. Translated, it gives CASSLASGTGSDGYTF.

The chain recombines TRBV6-1 with TRBJ2-2; 7 nucleotides align to TRBD2. Germline V gives CDR1 MNHNS, CDR2 SASEGT. Trimming removed 1 base from V and 8 bases from J; junction bases left unmatched: 7. CDR3 length: 15 residues. DNA for the CDR3: TGTGCCAGCAGTGAAGTGGGAGGGAGCGTTGGGGAGCTGTTTTTT. It yields the protein CASSEVGGSVGELFF.

This chain joins TRBV7-2 and TRBJ1-6; D remains ambiguous. The CDR3 runs 12 residues. Trimming cost V 6 bases and J 7 bases, with 7 bases left between them. Germline V gene data show CDR1 as SGHTA and CDR2 as FQGNSA. As DNA, the CDR3 is TGTGCCAGCAGACGGGAGAATTCACCCCTCCACTTT. It specifies CASRRENSPLHF.

The J gene is TRBJ1-1, the V gene TRBV28; 10 bases are shared with TRBD1. With V trimmed by 7 bases and J by 7 bases, 9 bases remained unmatched. The CDR3 contains 14 residues. Germline loops: CDR1 MDHEN, CDR2 SYDVKM. The CDR3 region has the DNA TGTGCCAGCATATATTTCCGGGACAGGGGTGAAGCTTTCTTT. Encoded protein: CASIYFRDRGEAFF.